This T cell receptor beta chain appears in the sequencing data of a study of blood T cell repertoires in COVID-19 (TCRdb year 2020). Context from the whole study: Collaborator samples came from the United States, Italy and Spain and covered acute and convalescent phases of COVID-19. Where HLA class I and class II types were available, the types were taken from metadata supplied by the sample provider, not from assay-based typing. The dataset comprised deeply sampled blood TCRbeta repertoires from subjects exposed to, actively infected with, or recovered from COVID-19. Nearly every sample came with metadata listing a de-identified subject ID, COVID-19 status, age in years and sex. The repertoires were released in a freely available public database intended as a resource for research on the immune response to SARS-CoV-2. The prospective study material was composed of cDNA or gDNA derived from T cells, B-cell-depleted T cells, or PBMCs. Samples came from the ongoing ImmuneRACE study (first 160 participants) plus 1,254 subjects from 6 global collaborators.

V is cut by 4 bases and J by 8 bases, and the space between the germline ends is 15 bases. There are 14 amino acids in the CDR3, from cysteine to phenylalanine inclusive. Of all the DNA, just the CDR3 is kept, 42 bases in frame from base 1. The CDR1 and CDR2 encoded by the germline V gene are SGDLS and YYNGEE. Each collaborating institution followed its own protocols to collect whole blood in K2EDTA tubes. For TCRbeta analysis, collaborators shipped samples as frozen whole blood, isolated PBMCs, or DNA extracted from either of those sample types. The paper's findings and limits, for the study overall: How much clinical and demographic metadata was included differed by source and by participant, and the metadata was provided uncurated.

About this clone itself: The target of this receptor is not known. One base away there is no much larger clone; base qualities are not given.

TCRbeta CDR3 regions were amplified from genomic DNA using the immunoSEQ Assay, a bias-controlled multiplex PCR. As for the authors' bioinformatics: The number of nucleated cells in each sample was estimated by amplification of reference gene primers within the assay. To quantify the absolute abundance of each unique TCRbeta CDR3 rearrangement, sequence reads were collapsed and filtered. For each sample, productive Simpson clonality was calculated by taking the square root of Simpson's diversity index across productive rearrangements. TCRdb provides this immuneACCESS table in a form limited to in-frame rearrangements. Some clones are lacking; in checked studies, under half of them reflect an unresolved V gene, and why the rest are absent is not known. That table is the source of V, J and clone size, and D and trimming were worked out from the DNA. In all, the sample holds under 300,000 clones, and approximately 78% of those were seen once. Around an eighth of the sample goes to the ten largest clones.

The sample comprised peripheral blood. The sequence derives from a woman aged 55-69 years with active or convalescent COVID-19. Recombination linked TRBV9 to TRBJ1-4; no confident D gene assignment can be made. The sequenced DNA: TGTGCCAGCAGCCCCTCTGACTTAATAGAAAAACTGTTTTTT. The encoded protein is CASSPSDLIEKLFF.